This T cell receptor (beta chain) was observed in a study of T cell repertoires in cytomegalovirus infection. On the study more broadly: Epitope selection comprised recently identified HLA-C-restricted CMV epitopes and well-studied HLA-B-restricted CMV epitopes.

This clonotype appeared a single time. Its specificity is unknown. One entry per CDR3 protein results from TCRdb running MiXCR on the reads. The sample includes about 37,000 distinct CDR3 sequences, roughly half of them seen just once. The specimen comprised CD8+ T cells from cultured PBMCs, sampled from culture after CMV antigen stimulation. The TCR originated in a human donor in good health (CMV status not recorded). Some clones in this sample may be carry-over from other donors' samples.

CDR3 residues: CASSLDRGGGRGSYEQYF. The CDR3, as DNA: TGTGCCAGCAGCTTAGATAGGGGGGGGGGAAGGGGGTCCTACGAGCAGTACTTC. The chain couples TRBV11-2 to TRBJ2-7; possible D gene TRBD2, 7 bases. Trimming took off 0 bases at V and 1 base at J, with 19 bases between the two ends. Germline-derived CDR1 and CDR2 are SGHAT and FQNNGV. The CDR3 sequence is 18 residues long.